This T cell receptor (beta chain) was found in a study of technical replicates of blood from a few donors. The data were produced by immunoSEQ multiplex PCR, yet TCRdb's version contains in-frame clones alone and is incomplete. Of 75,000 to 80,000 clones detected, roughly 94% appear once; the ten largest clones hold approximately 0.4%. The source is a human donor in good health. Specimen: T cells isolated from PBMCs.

CDR3 residues: CASTRQGLMNTEAFF. The DNA of the CDR3 is TGTGCCAGCACCAGACAGGGTCTTATGAACACTGAAGCTTTCTTT. The J gene is TRBJ1-1, the V gene TRBV6-5, with 7 bases matching TRBD1. Germline V CDR1 and CDR2: MNHEY, SVGAGI. After removal of 7 bases from V and 0 bases from J, the junction contained 8 bases not matched to a gene. This CDR3 is 15 amino acids long.